A selection of T cell receptor beta chains follows, all from one sample in a study of shared clonotypes between healthy human individuals. Measured with immunoSEQ multiplex PCR; TCRdb has only the in-frame clones, and not every one. Here the sample spans about 2 million clones, 95% being singletons. What was sequenced was naive CD4+ T cells sorted from blood. Receptors originate from a young man in good health. The CDR3 runs from the conserved cysteine through the conserved F or W. The D gene is left open where the match is weak. The size entry is marked missing in some rows and otherwise reads once, few, many or a size class.

>TRBD2|TRBJ2-5|-|TRBV11-2|14
TGTGCCAGCAGCGCTAGCGGGGGAGGAGAGACCCAGTACTTC
CASSASGGGETQYF
>-|TRBJ1-1|-|TRBV5-4|14
TGTGCCAGCAGCTTGAGGGGTGACAACACTGAAGCTTTCTTT
CASSLRGDNTEAFF
>-|TRBJ1-2|once|TRBV13|16
TGTGCCAGCAGCTTAGGATCATTGGGTCGCAACTATGGCTACACCTTC
CASSLGSLGRNYGYTF
>-|TRBJ1-1|-|TRBV14|13
TGTGCCAGCAGCCAAGTCGGCCCTACGGGAGCTTTCTTT
CASSQVGPTGAFF
>-|TRBJ1-2|-|TRBV6-5|14
TGTGCCAGCGCCCCGAGCCGTGAGTGGGGGGGATACACCTTC
CASAPSREWGGYTF
>TRBD1|TRBJ2-7|-|TRBV7-9|15
TGTGCCAGCAGCTCCCCCGGACAGGGGGCCTCCGAGCAGTACTTC
CASSSPGQGASEQYF
>-|TRBJ1-2|-|TRBV15|16
TGTGCCACCAGCTACGTGATGGGGCAGGGCGCGCTCGGCTACACCTTC
CATSYVMGQGALGYTF
>-|TRBJ2-5|-|TRBV2|13
TGTGCCAGCAGTCAAGGTCTCTGGGAGACCCAGTACTTC
CASSQGLWETQYF
>TRBD2|TRBJ2-7|-|TRBV11-2|15
TGTGCCAGCAGCTTAGGCGCTAGCGGGAGTTACGAGCAGTACTTC
CASSLGASGSYEQYF
>-|TRBJ1-4|-|TRBV20-1|11
TGCAGTGCGATAAACGGTGAAAAACTGTTTTTT
CSAINGEKLFF
>-|TRBJ2-3|-|TRBV30|14
TGTGCCTGGGATAAGGTCTTGGGCACAGATACGCAGTATTTT
CAWDKVLGTDTQYF
>TRBD2|TRBJ2-7|-|TRBV27|17
TGTGCCAGCAGTTTATCTCTAGCGGGAGGCCTCTCCTACGAGCAGTACTTC
CASSLSLAGGLSYEQYF
>-|TRBJ2-5|once|TRBV29-1|14
TGCAGCGCAACCTCCTACGGGGATTCTGGGACCCAGTACTTC
CSATSYGDSGTQYF
>-|TRBJ2-3|-|TRBV6-1|13
TGTGCCAGCAGTCAGTGGAGGGCAGATACGCAGTATTTT
CASSQWRADTQYF
>-|TRBJ1-6|-|TRBV30|15
TGTGCCTGGAGTGTTAGGAGGGATCCGAATTCACCCCTCCACTTT
CAWSVRRDPNSPLHF
>TRBD1|TRBJ2-5|-|TRBV7-2|15
TGTGCCAGCAGCACCCGGACAGGGACGCGAGAGACCCAGTACTTC
CASSTRTGTRETQYF
>TRBD1|TRBJ2-7|-|TRBV2|15
TGTGCCAGCAGCGGACAGGGGGTAAGCTCCTACGAGCAGTACTTC
CASSGQGVSSYEQYF
>-|TRBJ1-6|-|TRBV5-1|17
TGCGCCAGCAGCTTGGGAACCGAGGGGCCCTATAATTCACCCCTCCACTTT
CASSLGTEGPYNSPLHF
>-|TRBJ2-3|once|TRBV9|16
TGTGCCAGCAGCACAGGGACTACGTCAAGCACAGATACGCAGTATTTT
CASSTGTTSSTDTQYF
>-|TRBJ1-1|once|TRBV2|13
TGTGCCAGCAGTTGGGAAGCAAGTAATGAAGCTTTCTTT
CASSWEASNEAFF
>-|TRBJ2-3|-|TRBV6-1|15
TGTGCCAGCACCTCGCGATTGGCTAGCACAGATACGCAGTATTTT
CASTSRLASTDTQYF
>TRBD1|TRBJ2-7|once|TRBV27|15
TGTGCCAGCAGCTTTTCCGGGACAGCAACCTACGAGCAGTACTTC
CASSFSGTATYEQYF
>TRBD1|TRBJ2-7|once|TRBV4-1|16
TGCGCCAGCAGCCAAGGGGGGACAGGGGGATTCTACGAGCAGTACTTC
CASSQGGTGGFYEQYF
>-|TRBJ2-3|-|TRBV18|15
TGTGCCAGCTCACCACCGATTGGAATTCGGGATACGCAGTATTTT
CASSPPIGIRDTQYF
>-|TRBJ2-1|-|TRBV6-6|14
TGTGCCAGCAGTTACTCTGGGCTAGCCAATGAGCAGTTCTTC
CASSYSGLANEQFF
>-|TRBJ1-5|-|TRBV10-3|13
TGTGCCATCAGTCCTAACAGGGATCAGCCCCAGCATTTT
CAISPNRDQPQHF
>TRBD1|TRBJ1-2|-|TRBV19|16
TGTGCCAGTTCTCAGAAGGTGACAGGGACTAACTATGGCTACACCTTC
CASSQKVTGTNYGYTF
>TRBD1|TRBJ1-1|-|TRBV6-5|14
TGTGCCAGCAGTTCCCAGGGGGCAGGCACTGAAGCTTTCTTT
CASSSQGAGTEAFF